This T cell receptor (beta chain) was sequenced for a study of chemoradiotherapy in HPV16-positive cancers. Turning to this clone: The germline gene is not matched at one end of the junction; a read error may be the cause.

This CDR3 is built from 13 residues. Germline V gene lookup returns CDR1 SGHVS and CDR2 FQNEAQ. Generated by immunoSEQ multiplex PCR, the TCRdb table keeps only in-frame clones and is missing some. The sample consists of about 30,000 clones, roughly nine tenths of them appearing once. The chain is built from TRBV7-8 and TRBJ2-5, with TRBD2 matching 7 bases. The receptor was isolated from a human donor with HPV-associated anogenital cancer. This specimen was blood, taken from a patient who underwent chemoradiotherapy. CDR3 coding DNA: TGTGCCAGCAGCTGGGGCCGTACCGGGACTATAAACTTC. Its translation is CASSWGRTGTINF.